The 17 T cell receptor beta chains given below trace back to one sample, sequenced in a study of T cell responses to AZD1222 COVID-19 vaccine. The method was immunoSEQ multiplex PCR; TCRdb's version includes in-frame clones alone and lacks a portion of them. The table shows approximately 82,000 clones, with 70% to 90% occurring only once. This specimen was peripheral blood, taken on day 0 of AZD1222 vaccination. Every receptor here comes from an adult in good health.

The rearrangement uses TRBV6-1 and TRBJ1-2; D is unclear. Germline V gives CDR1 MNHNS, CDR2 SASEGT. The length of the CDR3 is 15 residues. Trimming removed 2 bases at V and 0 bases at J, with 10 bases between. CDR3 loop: CASSEFWSANYGYTF. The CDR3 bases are TGTGCCAGCAGTGAATTTTGGAGCGCTAACTATGGCTACACCTTC.

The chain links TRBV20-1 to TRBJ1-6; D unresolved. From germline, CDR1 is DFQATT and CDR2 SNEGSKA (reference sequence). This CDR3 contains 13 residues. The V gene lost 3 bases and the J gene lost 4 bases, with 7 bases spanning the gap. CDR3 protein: CSASQDYNSPLHF. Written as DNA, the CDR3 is TGCAGTGCTAGTCAGGATTATAATTCACCCCTCCACTTT.

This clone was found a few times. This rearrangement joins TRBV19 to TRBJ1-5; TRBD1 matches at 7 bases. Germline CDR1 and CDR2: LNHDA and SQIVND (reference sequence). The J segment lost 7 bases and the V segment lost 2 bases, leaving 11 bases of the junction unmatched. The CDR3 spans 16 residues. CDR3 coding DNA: TGTGCCAGTAGTATATCCACAGGGGCCATCAAGCAGCCCCAGCATTTT. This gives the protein CASSISTGAIKQPQHF.

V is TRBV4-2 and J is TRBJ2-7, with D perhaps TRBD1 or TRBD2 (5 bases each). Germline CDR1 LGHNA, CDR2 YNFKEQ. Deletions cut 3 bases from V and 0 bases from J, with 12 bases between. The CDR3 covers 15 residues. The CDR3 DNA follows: TGTGCCAGCAGCCAGCGATGGGGGAACTCCTACGAGCAGTACTTC. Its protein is CASSQRWGNSYEQYF.

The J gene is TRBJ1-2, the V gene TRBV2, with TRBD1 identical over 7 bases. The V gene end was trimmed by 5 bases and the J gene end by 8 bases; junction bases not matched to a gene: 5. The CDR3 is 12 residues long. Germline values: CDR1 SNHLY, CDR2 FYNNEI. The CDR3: CASSYRGRGYTF. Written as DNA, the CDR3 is TGTGCCAGCAGTTACAGGGGTAGAGGCTACACCTTC. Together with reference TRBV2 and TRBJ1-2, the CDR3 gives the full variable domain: EPEVTQTPSHQVTQMGQEVILRCVPISNHLYFYWYRQILGQKVEFLVSFYNNEISEKSEIFDDQFSVERPDGSNFTLKIRSTKLEDSAMYFCASSYRGRGYTFGSGTRLTVV.

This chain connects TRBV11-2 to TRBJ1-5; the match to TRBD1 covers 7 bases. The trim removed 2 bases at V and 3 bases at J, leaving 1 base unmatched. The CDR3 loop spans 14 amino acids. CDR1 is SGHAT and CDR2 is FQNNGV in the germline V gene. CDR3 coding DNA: TGTGCCAGCAGCTTACAGGGGGACAATCAGCCCCAGCATTTT. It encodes CASSLQGDNQPQHF.

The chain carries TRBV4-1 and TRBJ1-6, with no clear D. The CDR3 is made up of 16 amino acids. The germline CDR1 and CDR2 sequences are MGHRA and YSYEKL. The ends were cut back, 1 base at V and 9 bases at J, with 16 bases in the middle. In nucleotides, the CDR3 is TGCGCCAGCAGCCAAGGCCGCACGTCGCTGAGTTCACCCCTCCACTTT. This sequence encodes CASSQGRTSLSSPLHF.

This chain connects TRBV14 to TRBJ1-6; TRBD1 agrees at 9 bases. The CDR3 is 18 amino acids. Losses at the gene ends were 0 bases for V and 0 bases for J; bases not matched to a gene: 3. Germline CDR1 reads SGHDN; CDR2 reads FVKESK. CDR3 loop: CASSQDRTGVSYNSPLHF. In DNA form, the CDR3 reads TGTGCCAGCAGCCAAGATCGGACAGGGGTCTCCTATAATTCACCCCTCCACTTT.

The CDR3 spells CASSFPGQGYSPLHF. CDR3 coding DNA: TGTGCCAGCAGCTTCCCAGGACAGGGGTATTCACCCCTCCACTTT. The genes are TRBV5-4 and TRBJ1-6, with TRBD1 matching over 9 bases. The germline CDR1 and CDR2 sequences are SGHNT and YYREEE (reference sequence). V was pared by 2 bases and J by 8 bases, with 5 bases of the junction left unmatched. CDR3 length: 15 residues.

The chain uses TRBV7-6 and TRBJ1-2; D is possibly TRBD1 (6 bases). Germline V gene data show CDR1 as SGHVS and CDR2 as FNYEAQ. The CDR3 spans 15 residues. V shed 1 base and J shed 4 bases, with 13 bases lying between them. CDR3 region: CASSLGYGGTYGYTF. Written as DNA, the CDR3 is TGTGCCAGCAGCTTAGGTTACGGGGGCACCTATGGCTACACCTTC.

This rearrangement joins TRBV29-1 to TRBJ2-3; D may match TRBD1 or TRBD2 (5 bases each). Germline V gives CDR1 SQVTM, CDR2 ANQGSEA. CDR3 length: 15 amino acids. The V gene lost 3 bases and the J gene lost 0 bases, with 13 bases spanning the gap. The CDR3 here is CSVEGRRKSTDTQYF. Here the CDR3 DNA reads TGCAGCGTTGAGGGGCGGAGGAAGAGCACAGATACGCAGTATTTT.

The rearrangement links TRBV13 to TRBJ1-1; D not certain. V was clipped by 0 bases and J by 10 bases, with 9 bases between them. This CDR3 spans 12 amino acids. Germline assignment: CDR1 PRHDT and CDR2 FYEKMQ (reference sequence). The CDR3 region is CASSLGVNRAFF. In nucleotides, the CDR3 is TGTGCCAGCAGCTTAGGGGTCAACCGAGCTTTCTTT.

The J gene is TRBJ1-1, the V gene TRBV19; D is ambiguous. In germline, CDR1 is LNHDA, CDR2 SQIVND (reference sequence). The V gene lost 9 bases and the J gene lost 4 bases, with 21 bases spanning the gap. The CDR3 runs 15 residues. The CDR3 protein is CASRKFGTSVTEAFF. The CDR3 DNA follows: TGTGCCAGCCGAAAATTCGGAACCTCGGTCACTGAAGCTTTCTTT.

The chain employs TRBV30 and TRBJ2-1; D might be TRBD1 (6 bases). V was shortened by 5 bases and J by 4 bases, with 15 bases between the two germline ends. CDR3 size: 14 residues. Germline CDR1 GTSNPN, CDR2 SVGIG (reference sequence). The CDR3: CAWDRQALYNEQFF. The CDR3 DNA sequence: TGTGCCTGGGACAGACAGGCGCTTTACAATGAGCAGTTCTTC. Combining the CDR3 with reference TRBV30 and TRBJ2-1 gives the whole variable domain SQTIHQWPATLVQPVGSPLSLECTVEGTSNPNLYWYRQAAGRGLQLLFYSVGIGQISSEVPQNLSASRPQDRQFILSSKKLLLSDSGFYLCAWDRQALYNEQFFGPGTRLTVL.

CDR3 bases: TGTGCCAGCAGCCAGGATGGGGGTCAGCCCCAGCATTTT. Translated: CASSQDGGQPQHF. The J gene is TRBJ1-5, the V gene TRBV2; TRBD1 is a possible D gene (5 bases). The length of the CDR3 is 13 residues. The V end was cut by 6 bases, the J end by 6 bases, with 12 bases between. Germline CDR1 SNHLY, CDR2 FYNNEI.

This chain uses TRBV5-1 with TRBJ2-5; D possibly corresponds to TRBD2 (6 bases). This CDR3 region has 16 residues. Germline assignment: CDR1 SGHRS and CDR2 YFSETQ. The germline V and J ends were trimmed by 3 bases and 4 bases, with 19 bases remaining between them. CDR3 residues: CASSSGGLTRGETQYF. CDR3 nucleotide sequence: TGCGCCAGCAGCTCCGGAGGCCTGACTAGGGGAGAGACCCAGTACTTC.

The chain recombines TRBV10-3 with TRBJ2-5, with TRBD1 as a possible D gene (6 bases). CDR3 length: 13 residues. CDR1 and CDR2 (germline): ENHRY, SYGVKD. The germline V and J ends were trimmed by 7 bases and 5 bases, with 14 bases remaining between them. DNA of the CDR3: TGTGCCATCACAGGGACAAGGGAGGAGACCCAGTACTTC. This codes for CAITGTREETQYF.